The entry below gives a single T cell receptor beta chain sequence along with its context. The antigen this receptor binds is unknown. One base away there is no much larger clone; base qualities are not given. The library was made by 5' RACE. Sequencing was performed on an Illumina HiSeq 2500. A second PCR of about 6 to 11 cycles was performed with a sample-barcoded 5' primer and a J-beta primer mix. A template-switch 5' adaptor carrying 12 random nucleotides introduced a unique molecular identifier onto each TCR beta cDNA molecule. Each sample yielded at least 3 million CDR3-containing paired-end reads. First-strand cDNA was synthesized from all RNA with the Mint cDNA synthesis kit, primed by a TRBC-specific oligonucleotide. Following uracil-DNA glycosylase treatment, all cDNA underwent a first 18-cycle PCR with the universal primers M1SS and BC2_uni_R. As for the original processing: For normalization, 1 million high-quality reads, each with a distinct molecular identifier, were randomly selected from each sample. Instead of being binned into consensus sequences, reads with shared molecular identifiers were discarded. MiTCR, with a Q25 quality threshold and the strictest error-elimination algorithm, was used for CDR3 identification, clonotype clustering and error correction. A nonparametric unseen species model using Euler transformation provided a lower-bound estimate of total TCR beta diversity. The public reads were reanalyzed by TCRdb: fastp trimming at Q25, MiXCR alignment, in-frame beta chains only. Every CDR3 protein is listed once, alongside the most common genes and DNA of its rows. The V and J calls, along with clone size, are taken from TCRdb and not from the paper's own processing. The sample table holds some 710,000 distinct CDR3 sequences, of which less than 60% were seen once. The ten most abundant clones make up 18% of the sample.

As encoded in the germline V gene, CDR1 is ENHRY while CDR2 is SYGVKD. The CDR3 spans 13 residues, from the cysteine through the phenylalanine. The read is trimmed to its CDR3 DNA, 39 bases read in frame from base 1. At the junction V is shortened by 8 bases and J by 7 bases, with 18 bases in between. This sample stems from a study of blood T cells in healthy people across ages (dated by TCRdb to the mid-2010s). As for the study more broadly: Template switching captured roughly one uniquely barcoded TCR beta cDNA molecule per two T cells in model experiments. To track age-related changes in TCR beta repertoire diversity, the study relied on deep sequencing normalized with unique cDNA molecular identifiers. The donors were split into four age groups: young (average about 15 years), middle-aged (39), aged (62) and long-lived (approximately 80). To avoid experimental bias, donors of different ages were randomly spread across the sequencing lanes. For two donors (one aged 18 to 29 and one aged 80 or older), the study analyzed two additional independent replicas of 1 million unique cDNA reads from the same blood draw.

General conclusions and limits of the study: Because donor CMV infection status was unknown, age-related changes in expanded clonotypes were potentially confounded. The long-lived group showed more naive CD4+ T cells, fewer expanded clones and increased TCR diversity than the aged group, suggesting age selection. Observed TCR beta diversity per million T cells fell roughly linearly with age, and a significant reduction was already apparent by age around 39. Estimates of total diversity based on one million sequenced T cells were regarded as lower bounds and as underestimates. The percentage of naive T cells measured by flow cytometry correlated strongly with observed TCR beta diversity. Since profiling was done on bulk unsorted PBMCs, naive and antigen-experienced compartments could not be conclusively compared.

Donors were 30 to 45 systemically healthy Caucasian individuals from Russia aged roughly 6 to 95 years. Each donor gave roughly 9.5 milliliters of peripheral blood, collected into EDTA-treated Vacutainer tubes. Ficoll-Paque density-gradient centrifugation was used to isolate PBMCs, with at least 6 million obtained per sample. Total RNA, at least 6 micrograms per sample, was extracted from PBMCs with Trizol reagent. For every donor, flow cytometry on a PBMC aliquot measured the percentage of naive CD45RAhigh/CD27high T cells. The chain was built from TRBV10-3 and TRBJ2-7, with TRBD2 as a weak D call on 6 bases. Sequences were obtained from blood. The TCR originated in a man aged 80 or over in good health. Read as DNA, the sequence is TGTGCCATCGCTCGGACTACCATCGGAGAGCAGTACTTC. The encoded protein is CAIARTTIGEQYF.